Listed below are T cell receptor beta chains from one sample, sequenced in a study of PD-1 blockade in classical Hodgkin lymphoma. Only in-frame clones appear in the TCRdb table, and some are missing; sequencing was by immunoSEQ multiplex PCR. Of about 44,000 clones in the sample, roughly two thirds were seen once. This material consisted of peripheral blood mononuclear cells (PBMCs), taken before the fourth cycle of nivolumab. These receptors were taken from a human donor with classical Hodgkin lymphoma. Both conserved end residues are part of each CDR3. Each record gives: CDR3 DNA, CDR3 protein, J gene, D gene, clone size, V gene. The D gene is left open where the match is weak. Size is stated for part of the rows, as once, few or many counts, or as a class when the clone is expanded.

cdr3_nt: TGTGCCAGCAGTCCGACAGGGAATGGCTACACCTTC
cdr3_aa: CASSPTGNGYTF
j_call: TRBJ1-2
d_call: TRBD1
clone_size: NA
v_call: TRBV6-5

cdr3_nt: TGTGCCAGCACCCCTAGCGGGGACCAAGAGACCCAGTACTTC
cdr3_aa: CASTPSGDQETQYF
j_call: TRBJ2-5
d_call: TRBD2
clone_size: NA
v_call: TRBV6-5

cdr3_nt: TGTGCCAGCAGCTTAGCGGGAGGGCCCTCCTACGAGCAGTACTTC
cdr3_aa: CASSLAGGPSYEQYF
j_call: TRBJ2-7
d_call: TRBD2
clone_size: NA
v_call: TRBV28

cdr3_nt: TGTGCCAGCAGTTTACCCCTTGGCGGGTACTATGGCTACACCTTC
cdr3_aa: CASSLPLGGYYGYTF
j_call: TRBJ1-2
d_call: NA
clone_size: NA
v_call: TRBV28

cdr3_nt: TGTGCCATCAGTGGACTAGCTGAAGAGACCCAGTACTTC
cdr3_aa: CAISGLAEETQYF
j_call: TRBJ2-5
d_call: TRBD2
clone_size: NA
v_call: TRBV10-3

cdr3_nt: TGTGCCAGCAGCGCTACCGGACAGGGAAATTCACCCCTCCACTTT
cdr3_aa: CASSATGQGNSPLHF
j_call: TRBJ1-6
d_call: TRBD1
clone_size: few
v_call: TRBV9

cdr3_nt: TGTGCCACCCGATTGAGAGAGAATCAGCCCCAGCATTTT
cdr3_aa: CATRLRENQPQHF
j_call: TRBJ1-5
d_call: NA
clone_size: NA
v_call: TRBV19

cdr3_nt: TGCAGCGTTGAAGGCTGGCTAGCGGGGCCGAATGAGCAGTTCTTC
cdr3_aa: CSVEGWLAGPNEQFF
j_call: TRBJ2-1
d_call: TRBD2
clone_size: NA
v_call: TRBV29-1

cdr3_nt: TGCGCCAGCAGCCAGCGACAGGGGACCTCCTACGAGCAGTACTTC
cdr3_aa: CASSQRQGTSYEQYF
j_call: TRBJ2-7
d_call: TRBD1
clone_size: NA
v_call: TRBV4-1

cdr3_nt: TGCGCCAGCAGCCAAGATCTAGGGGGCGGCTACACCTTC
cdr3_aa: CASSQDLGGGYTF
j_call: TRBJ1-2
d_call: TRBD1
clone_size: NA
v_call: TRBV4-3

cdr3_nt: TGTGCCAGCAGTTCCTCCGTTAATGGCTACACCTTC
cdr3_aa: CASSSSVNGYTF
j_call: TRBJ1-2
d_call: NA
clone_size: many
v_call: TRBV28

cdr3_nt: TGCAGCGCCACGGGACACCGCACAGATACGCAGTATTTT
cdr3_aa: CSATGHRTDTQYF
j_call: TRBJ2-3
d_call: NA
clone_size: NA
v_call: TRBV29-1

cdr3_nt: TGTGCCAGCAGTTACGGGCCGCAACGCGGCTATGGCTACACCTTC
cdr3_aa: CASSYGPQRGYGYTF
j_call: TRBJ1-2
d_call: NA
clone_size: NA
v_call: TRBV6-5

cdr3_nt: TGTGCCAGCAGTGAACAGGGACGAAGCACAGATACGCAGTATTTT
cdr3_aa: CASSEQGRSTDTQYF
j_call: TRBJ2-3
d_call: NA
clone_size: NA
v_call: TRBV25-1

cdr3_nt: TGTGCCAGCAGACGACGGACAGGCGACTCCTACGAGCAGTACTTC
cdr3_aa: CASRRRTGDSYEQYF
j_call: TRBJ2-7
d_call: TRBD1
clone_size: NA
v_call: TRBV6-5

cdr3_nt: TGTACCAGCAGTTCCCAGGGAGGCACTGAAGCTTTCTTT
cdr3_aa: CTSSSQGGTEAFF
j_call: TRBJ1-1
d_call: NA
clone_size: NA
v_call: TRBV6-5

cdr3_nt: TGTGCCAGCAGCCTCGACAGCCTCTATCCCCAGCATTTT
cdr3_aa: CASSLDSLYPQHF
j_call: TRBJ1-5
d_call: NA
clone_size: NA
v_call: TRBV7-8

cdr3_nt: TGTGCCAGCAGTTCTGACAGGGGTGCCAAAAACATTCAGTACTTC
cdr3_aa: CASSSDRGAKNIQYF
j_call: TRBJ2-4
d_call: TRBD1
clone_size: once
v_call: TRBV27

cdr3_nt: TGTGCCAGCAGTTACGCAATCACCGGGACTAAGGAGACCCAGTACTTC
cdr3_aa: CASSYAITGTKETQYF
j_call: TRBJ2-5
d_call: TRBD2
clone_size: once
v_call: TRBV6-5

cdr3_nt: TGTGCCAGCAGTGCTAGTCTAGCCAAAAACATTCAGTACTTC
cdr3_aa: CASSASLAKNIQYF
j_call: TRBJ2-4
d_call: NA
clone_size: NA
v_call: TRBV28

cdr3_nt: TGTGCCAGCAGCAAACCCCGGGGGACAGGAAGGGCATATTCACCCCTCCACTTT
cdr3_aa: CASSKPRGTGRAYSPLHF
j_call: TRBJ1-6
d_call: NA
clone_size: NA
v_call: TRBV21-1

cdr3_nt: TGTGCCAGCAGCTTCCTAGCGGGAGCGGGCCAAGAGACCCAGTACTTC
cdr3_aa: CASSFLAGAGQETQYF
j_call: TRBJ2-5
d_call: TRBD2
clone_size: NA
v_call: TRBV9

cdr3_nt: TGTGCCAGCAGCTTGGACGGAGGAAACACCATATATTTT
cdr3_aa: CASSLDGGNTIYF
j_call: TRBJ1-3
d_call: NA
clone_size: once
v_call: TRBV7-2

cdr3_nt: TGTGCCAGCAGCTTAGAGTGGGGGGGGATCACAGATACGCAGTATTTT
cdr3_aa: CASSLEWGGITDTQYF
j_call: TRBJ2-3
d_call: TRBD2
clone_size: NA
v_call: TRBV11-2

cdr3_nt: TGTGCCAGCAGCCATCCTTCAACAGGGAGCACAGATACGCAGTATTTT
cdr3_aa: CASSHPSTGSTDTQYF
j_call: TRBJ2-3
d_call: NA
clone_size: few
v_call: TRBV5-5

cdr3_nt: TGCGCCAGCAGCTCTCATCCGACAGTTACGAACACTGAAGCTTTCTTT
cdr3_aa: CASSSHPTVTNTEAFF
j_call: TRBJ1-1
d_call: NA
clone_size: NA
v_call: TRBV5-1

cdr3_nt: TGTGCCAGCAGCCAAGACGGTAGCGGGAGTCGGTACGAGCAGTACTTC
cdr3_aa: CASSQDGSGSRYEQYF
j_call: TRBJ2-7
d_call: TRBD2
clone_size: many
v_call: TRBV4-2

cdr3_nt: TGTGCCAGCAGTTACTATACCGGGGAGAAGCAGTACTTC
cdr3_aa: CASSYYTGEKQYF
j_call: TRBJ2-7
d_call: NA
clone_size: NA
v_call: TRBV6-5

cdr3_nt: TGTGCCAGCAGTTCCCACGGGGGGGGCGGTCAAAATAAGAGCTATGGCTACACCTTC
cdr3_aa: CASSSHGGGGQNKSYGYTF
j_call: TRBJ1-2
d_call: NA
clone_size: NA
v_call: TRBV27

cdr3_nt: TGTGCCAGCTCACCAGGGACTCAAGAGACCCAGTACTTC
cdr3_aa: CASSPGTQETQYF
j_call: TRBJ2-5
d_call: NA
clone_size: NA
v_call: TRBV18

cdr3_nt: TGTGCCAGCAGCAGCGGACAGGGAGCTAACTATGGCTACACCTTC
cdr3_aa: CASSSGQGANYGYTF
j_call: TRBJ1-2
d_call: TRBD1
clone_size: NA
v_call: TRBV11-2

cdr3_nt: TGTGCCAGCAGGCAGGGACAGGAACCGAACACCGGGGAGCTGTTTTTT
cdr3_aa: CASRQGQEPNTGELFF
j_call: TRBJ2-2
d_call: TRBD1
clone_size: NA
v_call: TRBV27

cdr3_nt: TGTGCCAGCAGCCCTGGTCAGGCCGGGGAGCTGTTTTTT
cdr3_aa: CASSPGQAGELFF
j_call: TRBJ2-2
d_call: NA
clone_size: few
v_call: TRBV7-3

cdr3_nt: TGTGCCAGCAGAGACAAGAGATACAATGAGCAGTTCTTC
cdr3_aa: CASRDKRYNEQFF
j_call: TRBJ2-1
d_call: NA
clone_size: NA
v_call: TRBV6-9

cdr3_nt: TGTGCCAGCAGCTTCGACAGGGTTCCAATGAACACTGAAGCTTTCTTT
cdr3_aa: CASSFDRVPMNTEAFF
j_call: TRBJ1-1
d_call: TRBD1
clone_size: NA
v_call: TRBV7-9

cdr3_nt: TGCGCCAGCAGACTAGCGGGGGGAGGAGAGACCCAGTACTTC
cdr3_aa: CASRLAGGGETQYF
j_call: TRBJ2-5
d_call: TRBD2
clone_size: NA
v_call: TRBV10-2

cdr3_nt: TGTGCCATCAGTGAGTCCTGGGGGTCAAGGAATCAGCCCCAGCATTTT
cdr3_aa: CAISESWGSRNQPQHF
j_call: TRBJ1-5
d_call: NA
clone_size: NA
v_call: TRBV10-3

cdr3_nt: TGTGCCAGCTCACCTCGGCAATCGACAGGGGGGAATTCACCCCTCCACTTT
cdr3_aa: CASSPRQSTGGNSPLHF
j_call: TRBJ1-6
d_call: TRBD1
clone_size: few
v_call: TRBV18

cdr3_nt: TGTGCCTGGACGCGGAGGCAGCGGGGGGGGGAGCAGTACTTC
cdr3_aa: CAWTRRQRGGEQYF
j_call: TRBJ2-7
d_call: TRBD2
clone_size: NA
v_call: TRBV30

cdr3_nt: TGCGCCAGCAGCCCGCCGGGACAGGGAAGGTCAAGTGAGCAGTTCTTC
cdr3_aa: CASSPPGQGRSSEQFF
j_call: TRBJ2-1
d_call: TRBD1
clone_size: NA
v_call: TRBV5-1

cdr3_nt: TGTGCCAGCAGCCTGGAACGCGGTTGGGAAGAGACCCAGTACTTC
cdr3_aa: CASSLERGWEETQYF
j_call: TRBJ2-5
d_call: NA
clone_size: NA
v_call: TRBV5-6

cdr3_nt: TGTGCCAGCAGCTCGGGACACCTCTATGGCTACACCTTC
cdr3_aa: CASSSGHLYGYTF
j_call: TRBJ1-2
d_call: NA
clone_size: NA
v_call: TRBV7-9

cdr3_nt: TGTGCCAGCAGCTTGCCGGTTGCGGGGGGAGCAGATACGCAGTATTTT
cdr3_aa: CASSLPVAGGADTQYF
j_call: TRBJ2-3
d_call: TRBD2
clone_size: NA
v_call: TRBV11-3

cdr3_nt: TGTGCCAGCAGCCTAAGACAGATACTAGACGAGCAGTACTTC
cdr3_aa: CASSLRQILDEQYF
j_call: TRBJ2-7
d_call: NA
clone_size: NA
v_call: TRBV7-2

cdr3_nt: TGTGCCAGCCATTTAGGGACCTACAATGAGCAGTTCTTC
cdr3_aa: CASHLGTYNEQFF
j_call: TRBJ2-1
d_call: NA
clone_size: NA
v_call: TRBV28

cdr3_nt: TGCGCCAGCAGCGAGGCAACAGGTGCCTCGGTCAATGAGCAGTTCTTC
cdr3_aa: CASSEATGASVNEQFF
j_call: TRBJ2-1
d_call: NA
clone_size: NA
v_call: TRBV4-3

cdr3_nt: TGCGCCAGCAGTAGTGGGCAGGGGAGCTCTGGAAACACCATATATTTT
cdr3_aa: CASSSGQGSSGNTIYF
j_call: TRBJ1-3
d_call: NA
clone_size: NA
v_call: TRBV10-2

cdr3_nt: TGTGCCAGCTCCGCGACTAGCGGGAGGATAACAGATACGCAGTATTTT
cdr3_aa: CASSATSGRITDTQYF
j_call: TRBJ2-3
d_call: TRBD2
clone_size: NA
v_call: TRBV2

cdr3_nt: TGTGCCAGCAGCTTAGCGGCTAGCGGGAGCTACGGGACCCAGTACTTC
cdr3_aa: CASSLAASGSYGTQYF
j_call: TRBJ2-5
d_call: TRBD2
clone_size: NA
v_call: TRBV7-2

cdr3_nt: TGTGCCAGCAGCTTGGGGGGAGGCGGCTACACCTTC
cdr3_aa: CASSLGGGGYTF
j_call: TRBJ1-2
d_call: NA
clone_size: NA
v_call: TRBV5-5

cdr3_nt: TGTGCCAGCAGTTACCTAGAGGGGTCGGTCACTGAAGCTTTCTTT
cdr3_aa: CASSYLEGSVTEAFF
j_call: TRBJ1-1
d_call: NA
clone_size: NA
v_call: TRBV6-5

cdr3_nt: TGCGCCAGCAGCTTGGGACAGTCTAGCCACCAGTACGAAAAACTGTTTTTT
cdr3_aa: CASSLGQSSHQYEKLFF
j_call: TRBJ1-4
d_call: NA
clone_size: few
v_call: TRBV5-1